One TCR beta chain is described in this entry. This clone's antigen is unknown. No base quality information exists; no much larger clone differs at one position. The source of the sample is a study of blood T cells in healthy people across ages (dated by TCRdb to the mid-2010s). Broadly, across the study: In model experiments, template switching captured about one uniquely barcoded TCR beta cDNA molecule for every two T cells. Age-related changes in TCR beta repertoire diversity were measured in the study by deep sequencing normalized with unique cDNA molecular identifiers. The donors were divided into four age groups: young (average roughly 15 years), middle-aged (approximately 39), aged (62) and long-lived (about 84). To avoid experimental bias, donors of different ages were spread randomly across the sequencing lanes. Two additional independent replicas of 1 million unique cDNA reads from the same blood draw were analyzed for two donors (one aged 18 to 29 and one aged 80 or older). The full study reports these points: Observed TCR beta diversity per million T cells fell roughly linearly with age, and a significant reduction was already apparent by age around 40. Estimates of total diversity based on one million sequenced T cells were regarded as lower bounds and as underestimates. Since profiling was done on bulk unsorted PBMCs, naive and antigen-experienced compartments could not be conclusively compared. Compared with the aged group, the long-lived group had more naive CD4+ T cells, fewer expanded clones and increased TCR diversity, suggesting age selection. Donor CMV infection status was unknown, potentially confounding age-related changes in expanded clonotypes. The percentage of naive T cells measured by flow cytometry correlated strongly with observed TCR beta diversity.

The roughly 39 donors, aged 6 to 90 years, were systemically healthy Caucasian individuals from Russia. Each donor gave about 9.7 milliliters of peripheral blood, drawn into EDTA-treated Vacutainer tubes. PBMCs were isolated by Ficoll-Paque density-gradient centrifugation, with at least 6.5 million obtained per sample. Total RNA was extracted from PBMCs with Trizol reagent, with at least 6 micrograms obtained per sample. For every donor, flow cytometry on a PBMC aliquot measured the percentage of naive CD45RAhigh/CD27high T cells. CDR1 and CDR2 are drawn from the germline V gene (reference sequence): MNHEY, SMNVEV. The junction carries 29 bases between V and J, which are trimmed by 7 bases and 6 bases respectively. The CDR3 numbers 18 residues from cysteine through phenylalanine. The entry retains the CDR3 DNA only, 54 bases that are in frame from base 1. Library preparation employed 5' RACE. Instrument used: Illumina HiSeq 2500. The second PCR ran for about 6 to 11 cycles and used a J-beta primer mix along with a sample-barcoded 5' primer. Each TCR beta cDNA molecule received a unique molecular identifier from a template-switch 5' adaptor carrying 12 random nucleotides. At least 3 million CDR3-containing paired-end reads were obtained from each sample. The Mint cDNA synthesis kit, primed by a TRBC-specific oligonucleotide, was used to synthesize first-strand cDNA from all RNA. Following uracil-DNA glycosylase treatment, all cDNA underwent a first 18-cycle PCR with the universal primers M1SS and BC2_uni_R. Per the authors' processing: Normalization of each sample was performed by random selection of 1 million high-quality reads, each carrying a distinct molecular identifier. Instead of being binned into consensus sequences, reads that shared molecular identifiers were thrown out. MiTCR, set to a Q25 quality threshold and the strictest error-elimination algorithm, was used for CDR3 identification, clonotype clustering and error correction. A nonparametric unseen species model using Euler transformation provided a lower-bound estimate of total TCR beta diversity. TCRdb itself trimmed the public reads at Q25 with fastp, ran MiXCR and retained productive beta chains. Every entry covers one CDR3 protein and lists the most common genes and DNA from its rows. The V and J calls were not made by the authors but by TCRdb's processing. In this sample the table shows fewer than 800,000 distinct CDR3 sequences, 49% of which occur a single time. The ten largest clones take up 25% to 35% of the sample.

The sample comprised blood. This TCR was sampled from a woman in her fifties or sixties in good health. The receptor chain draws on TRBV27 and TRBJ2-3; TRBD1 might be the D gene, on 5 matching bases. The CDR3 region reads CASTPGYWGIGASDTQYF. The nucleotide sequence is TGTGCCAGCACCCCCGGGTATTGGGGCATTGGGGCATCCGATACGCAGTATTTT.